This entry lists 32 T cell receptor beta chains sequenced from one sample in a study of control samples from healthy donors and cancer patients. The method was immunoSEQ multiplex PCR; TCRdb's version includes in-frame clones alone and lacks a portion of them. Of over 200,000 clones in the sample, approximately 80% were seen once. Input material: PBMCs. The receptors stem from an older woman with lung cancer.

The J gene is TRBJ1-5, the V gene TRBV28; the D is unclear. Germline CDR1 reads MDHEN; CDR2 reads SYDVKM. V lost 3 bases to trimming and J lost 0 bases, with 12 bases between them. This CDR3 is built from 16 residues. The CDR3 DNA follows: TGTGCCAGCAGTTTCTGGCAGGAGATTAGCAATCAGCCCCAGCATTTT. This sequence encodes CASSFWQEISNQPQHF.

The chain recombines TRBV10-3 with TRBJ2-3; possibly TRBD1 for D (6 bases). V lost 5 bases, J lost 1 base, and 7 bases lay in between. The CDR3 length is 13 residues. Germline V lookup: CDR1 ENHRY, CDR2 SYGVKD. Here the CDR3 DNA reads TGTGCCATCAGTTCAGGGGGCACAGATACGCAGTATTTT. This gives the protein CAISSGGTDTQYF.

CDR3 nucleotides: TGCGCCAGCAGCTTGGGGGCCTCTGGGGACACTGAAGCTTTCTTT. It yields the protein CASSLGASGDTEAFF. This sequence joins TRBV5-1 and TRBJ1-1; D is unresolved. CDR3 length equals 15 residues. V gave up 0 bases and J gave up 3 bases, with 12 bases separating them. Germline V gene data show CDR1 as SGHRS and CDR2 as YFSETQ.

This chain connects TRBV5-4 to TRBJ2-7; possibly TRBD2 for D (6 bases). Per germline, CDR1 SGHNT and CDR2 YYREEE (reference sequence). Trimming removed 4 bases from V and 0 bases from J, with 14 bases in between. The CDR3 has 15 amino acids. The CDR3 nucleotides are TGTGCCAGCAGCGTCCGGGGACTGAGCTCCTACGAGCAGTACTTC. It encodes CASSVRGLSSYEQYF.

This chain's CDR3 is CASSLAVIGNEKLFF. In DNA form, the CDR3 reads TGCGCCAGCAGCTTGGCCGTAATTGGTAATGAAAAACTGTTTTTT. The chain has TRBV5-1 and TRBJ1-4; D gene uncertain. The germline V and J ends were trimmed by 0 bases and 4 bases, with 10 bases remaining between them. Germline-derived CDR1 and CDR2 are SGHRS and YFSETQ. The CDR3 is 15 amino acids.

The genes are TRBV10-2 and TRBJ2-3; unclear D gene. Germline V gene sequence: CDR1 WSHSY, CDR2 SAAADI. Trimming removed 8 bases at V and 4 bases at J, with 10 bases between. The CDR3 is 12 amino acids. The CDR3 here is CASGTRPDTQYF. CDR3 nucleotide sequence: TGCGCCAGCGGAACACGCCCAGATACGCAGTATTTT.

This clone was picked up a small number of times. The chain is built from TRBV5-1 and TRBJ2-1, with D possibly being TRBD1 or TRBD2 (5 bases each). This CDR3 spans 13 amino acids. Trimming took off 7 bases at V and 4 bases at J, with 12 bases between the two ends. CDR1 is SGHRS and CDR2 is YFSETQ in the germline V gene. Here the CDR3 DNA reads TGCGCCAGCTCGGTAGAGGGGTACAATGAGCAGTTCTTC. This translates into CASSVEGYNEQFF.

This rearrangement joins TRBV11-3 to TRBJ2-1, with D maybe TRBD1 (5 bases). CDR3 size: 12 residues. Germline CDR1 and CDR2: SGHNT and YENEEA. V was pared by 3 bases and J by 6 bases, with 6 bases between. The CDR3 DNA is TGTGCCAGCAGCTTGACAGCCAATGAGCAGTTCTTC. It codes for CASSLTANEQFF.

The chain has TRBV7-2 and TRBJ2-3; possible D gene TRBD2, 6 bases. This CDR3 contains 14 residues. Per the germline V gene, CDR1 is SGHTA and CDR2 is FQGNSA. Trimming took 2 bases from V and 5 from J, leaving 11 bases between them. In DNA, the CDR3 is TGTGCCAGCAGCTTATGGCGGGGCCTAGATACGCAGTATTTT. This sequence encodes CASSLWRGLDTQYF.

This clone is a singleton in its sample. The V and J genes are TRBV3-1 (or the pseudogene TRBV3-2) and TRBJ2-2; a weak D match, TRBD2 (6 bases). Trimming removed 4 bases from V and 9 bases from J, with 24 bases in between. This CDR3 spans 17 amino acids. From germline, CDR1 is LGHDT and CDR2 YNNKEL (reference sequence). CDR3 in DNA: TGTGCCAGCAGCCTCCGTCGGGACTCGGACCGTGCGAGGGAGCTGTTTTTT. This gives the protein CASSLRRDSDRARELFF.

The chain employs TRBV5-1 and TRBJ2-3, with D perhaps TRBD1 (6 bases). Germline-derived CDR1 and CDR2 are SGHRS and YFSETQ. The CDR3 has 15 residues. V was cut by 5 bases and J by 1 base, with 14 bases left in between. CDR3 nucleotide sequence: TGCGCCAGCAGGCAGGGGCAGCCCGGCACAGATACGCAGTATTTT. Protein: CASRQGQPGTDTQYF.

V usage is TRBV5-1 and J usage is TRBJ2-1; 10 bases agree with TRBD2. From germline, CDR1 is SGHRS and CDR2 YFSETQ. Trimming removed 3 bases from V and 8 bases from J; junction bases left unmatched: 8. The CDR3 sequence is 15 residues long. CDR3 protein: CASSSSGRAVDEQFF. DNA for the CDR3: TGCGCCAGCAGCTCCAGCGGGAGGGCCGTGGATGAGCAGTTCTTC.

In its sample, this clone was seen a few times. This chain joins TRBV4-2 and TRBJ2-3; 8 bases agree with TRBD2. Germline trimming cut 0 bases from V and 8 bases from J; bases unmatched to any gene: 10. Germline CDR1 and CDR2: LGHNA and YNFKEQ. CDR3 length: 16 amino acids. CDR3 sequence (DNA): TGTGCCAGCAGCCAAGAAAGGGCGGGGGGCCTCGGTACGCAGTATTTT. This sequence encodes CASSQERAGGLGTQYF.

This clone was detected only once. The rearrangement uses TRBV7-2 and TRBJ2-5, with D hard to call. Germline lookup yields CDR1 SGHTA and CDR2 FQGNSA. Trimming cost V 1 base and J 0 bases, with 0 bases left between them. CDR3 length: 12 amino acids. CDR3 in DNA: TGTGCCAGCAGCTTAGACCAAGAGACCCAGTACTTC. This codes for CASSLDQETQYF. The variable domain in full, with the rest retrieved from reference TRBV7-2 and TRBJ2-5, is GAGVSQSPSNKVTEKGKDVELRCDPISGHTALYWYRQSLGQGLEFLIYFQGNSAPDKSGLPSDRFSAERTGGSVSTLTIQRTQQEDSAVYLCASSLDQETQYFGPGTRLLVL.

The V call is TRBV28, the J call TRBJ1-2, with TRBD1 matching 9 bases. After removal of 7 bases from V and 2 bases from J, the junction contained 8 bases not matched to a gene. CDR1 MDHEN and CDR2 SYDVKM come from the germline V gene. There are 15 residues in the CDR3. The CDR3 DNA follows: TGTGCCAGCAACGCCCCGGGACAGGGAAACTATGGCTACACCTTC. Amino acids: CASNAPGQGNYGYTF.

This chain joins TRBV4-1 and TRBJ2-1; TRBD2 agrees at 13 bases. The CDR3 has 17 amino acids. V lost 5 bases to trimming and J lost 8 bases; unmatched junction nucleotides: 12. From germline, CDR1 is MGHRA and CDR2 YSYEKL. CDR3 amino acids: CASSEGIGTSGIYEQFF. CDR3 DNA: TGCGCCAGCAGCGAAGGAATAGGGACTAGCGGGATCTATGAGCAGTTCTTC.

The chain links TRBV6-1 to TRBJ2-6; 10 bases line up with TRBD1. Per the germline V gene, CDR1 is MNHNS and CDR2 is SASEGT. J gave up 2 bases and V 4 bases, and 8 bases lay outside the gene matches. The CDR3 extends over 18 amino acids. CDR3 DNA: TGTGCCAGCAGTGTCCTCGGGACAGGGGTCGCTGGGGCCAACGTCCTGACTTTC. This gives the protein CASSVLGTGVAGANVLTF.

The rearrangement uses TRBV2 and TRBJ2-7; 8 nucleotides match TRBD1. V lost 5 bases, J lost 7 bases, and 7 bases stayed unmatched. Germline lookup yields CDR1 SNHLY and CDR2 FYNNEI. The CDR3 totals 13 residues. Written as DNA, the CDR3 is TGTGCCAGCAGTCCCGAGGACAGGGCTGAGCAGTACTTC. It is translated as CASSPEDRAEQYF.

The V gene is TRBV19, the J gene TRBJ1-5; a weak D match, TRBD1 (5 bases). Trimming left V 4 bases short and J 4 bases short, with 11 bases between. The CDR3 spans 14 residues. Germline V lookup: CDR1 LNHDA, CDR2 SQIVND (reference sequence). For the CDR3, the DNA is TGTGCCAGTAGTAACCAGGGAATGAATCAGCCCCAGCATTTT. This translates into CASSNQGMNQPQHF. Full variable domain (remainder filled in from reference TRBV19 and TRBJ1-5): DGGITQSPKYLFRKEGQNVTLSCEQNLNHDAMYWYRQDPGQGLRLIYYSQIVNDFQKGDIAEGYSVSREKKESFPLTVTSAQKNPTAFYLCASSNQGMNQPQHFGDGTRLSIL.

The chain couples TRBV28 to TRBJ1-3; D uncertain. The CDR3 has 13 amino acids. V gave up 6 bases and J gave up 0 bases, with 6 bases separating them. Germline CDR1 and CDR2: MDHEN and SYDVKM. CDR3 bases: TGTGCCAGCAGCCCGGACTCTGGAAACACCATATATTTT. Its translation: CASSPDSGNTIYF.

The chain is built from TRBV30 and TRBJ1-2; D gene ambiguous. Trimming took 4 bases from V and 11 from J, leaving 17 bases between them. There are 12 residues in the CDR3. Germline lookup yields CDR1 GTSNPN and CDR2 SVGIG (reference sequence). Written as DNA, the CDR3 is TGTGCCTGGATCGGCAGGAGTCCCACTTACACCTTC. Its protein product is CAWIGRSPTYTF.

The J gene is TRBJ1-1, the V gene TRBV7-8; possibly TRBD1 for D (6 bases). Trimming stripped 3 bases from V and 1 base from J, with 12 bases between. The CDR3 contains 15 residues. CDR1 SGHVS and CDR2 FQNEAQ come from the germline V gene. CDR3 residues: CASSFPGTRNTEAFF. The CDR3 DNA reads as TGTGCCAGCAGCTTCCCAGGGACACGGAACACTGAAGCTTTCTTT.

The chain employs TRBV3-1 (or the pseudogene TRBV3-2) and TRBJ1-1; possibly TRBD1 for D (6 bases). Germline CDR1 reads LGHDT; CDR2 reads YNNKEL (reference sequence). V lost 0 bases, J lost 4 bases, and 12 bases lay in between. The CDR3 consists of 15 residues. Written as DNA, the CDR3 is TGTGCCAGCAGCCAAGATTCGGGGGGGGCCACTGAAGCTTTCTTT. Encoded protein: CASSQDSGGATEAFF.

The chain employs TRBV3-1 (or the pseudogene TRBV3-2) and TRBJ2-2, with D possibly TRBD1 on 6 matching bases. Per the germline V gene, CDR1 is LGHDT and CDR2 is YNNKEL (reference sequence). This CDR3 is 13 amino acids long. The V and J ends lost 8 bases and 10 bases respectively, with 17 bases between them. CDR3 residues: CASADRGVEELFF. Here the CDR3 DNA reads TGTGCCAGCGCGGACAGAGGGGTCGAGGAGCTGTTTTTT.

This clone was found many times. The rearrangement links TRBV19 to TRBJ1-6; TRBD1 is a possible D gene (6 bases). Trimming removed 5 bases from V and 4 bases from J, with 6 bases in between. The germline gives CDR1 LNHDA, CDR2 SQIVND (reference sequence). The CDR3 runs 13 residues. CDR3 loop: CASSDRYNSPLHF. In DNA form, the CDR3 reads TGTGCCAGTAGTGACAGGTATAATTCACCCCTCCACTTT.

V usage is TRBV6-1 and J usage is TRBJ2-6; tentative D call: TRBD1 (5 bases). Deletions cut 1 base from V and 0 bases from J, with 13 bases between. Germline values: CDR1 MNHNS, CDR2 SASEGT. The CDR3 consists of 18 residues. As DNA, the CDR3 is TGTGCCAGCAGTGAAGGCCAAGGGGTCCCCTCTGGGGCCAACGTCCTGACTTTC. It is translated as CASSEGQGVPSGANVLTF.

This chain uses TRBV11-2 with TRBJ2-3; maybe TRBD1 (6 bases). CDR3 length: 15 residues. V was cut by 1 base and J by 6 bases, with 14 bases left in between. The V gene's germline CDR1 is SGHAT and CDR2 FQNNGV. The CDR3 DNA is TGTGCCAGCAGCTTAGGGGGACAAAAGGGGGATACGCAGTATTTT. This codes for CASSLGGQKGDTQYF. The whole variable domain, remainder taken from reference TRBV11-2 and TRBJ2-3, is EAGVAQSPRYKIIEKRQSVAFWCNPISGHATLYWYQQILGQGPKLLIQFQNNGVVDDSQLPKDRFSAERLKGVDSTLKIQPAKLEDSAVYLCASSLGGQKGDTQYFGPGTRLTVL.

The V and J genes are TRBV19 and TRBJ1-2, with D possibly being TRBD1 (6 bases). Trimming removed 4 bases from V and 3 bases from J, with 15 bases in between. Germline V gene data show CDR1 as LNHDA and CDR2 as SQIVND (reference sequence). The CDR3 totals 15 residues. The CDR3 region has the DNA TGTGCCAGTAGTAGAGACAGGTTAACCGACTATGGCTACACCTTC. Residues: CASSRDRLTDYGYTF.

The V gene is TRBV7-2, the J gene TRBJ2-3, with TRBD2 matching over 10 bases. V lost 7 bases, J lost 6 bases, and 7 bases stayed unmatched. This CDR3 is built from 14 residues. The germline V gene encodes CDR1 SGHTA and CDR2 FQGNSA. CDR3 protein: CASTKRGGPDTQYF. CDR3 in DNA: TGTGCCAGCACTAAGCGGGGGGGCCCCGATACGCAGTATTTT.

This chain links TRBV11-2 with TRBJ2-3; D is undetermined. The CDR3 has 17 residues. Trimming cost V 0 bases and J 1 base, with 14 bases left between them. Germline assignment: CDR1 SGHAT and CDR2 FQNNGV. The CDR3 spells CASSLDGSSFGTDTQYF. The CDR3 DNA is TGTGCCAGCAGCTTAGACGGAAGTAGCTTCGGCACAGATACGCAGTATTTT.

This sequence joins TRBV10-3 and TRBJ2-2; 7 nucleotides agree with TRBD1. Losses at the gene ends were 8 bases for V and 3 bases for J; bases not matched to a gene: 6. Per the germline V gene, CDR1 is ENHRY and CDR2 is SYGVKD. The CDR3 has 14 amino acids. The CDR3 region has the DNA TGTGCCATCCAGGGGGATAGGGACACCGGGGAGCTGTTTTTT. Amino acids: CAIQGDRDTGELFF.

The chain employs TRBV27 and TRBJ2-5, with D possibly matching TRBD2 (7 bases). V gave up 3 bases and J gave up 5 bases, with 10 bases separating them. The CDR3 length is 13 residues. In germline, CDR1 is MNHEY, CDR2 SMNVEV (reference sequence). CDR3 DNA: TGTGCCAGCAGTTTCTCGGGGGGCGAGACCCAGTACTTC. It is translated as CASSFSGGETQYF.